These 6 T cell receptor beta chains came from one sample sequenced in a study of CD8 T cells in ankylosing spondylitis (dated by TCRdb to 2016 to 2017). Library preparation employed 5' RACE. Sequencing relied on an Illumina HiSeq 2500. The public reads were reanalyzed by TCRdb: fastp trimming at Q25, MiXCR alignment, in-frame beta chains only. Duplicate CDR3 protein sequences are folded into a single record with the most common DNA and genes. For this sample there are about 200,000 distinct CDR3 sequences; 9.5% to 15% appear just once. Clones ranked in the top ten supply 16% of the sample. The sample comprised blood, either unsorted or a sorted T cell fraction (not recorded which). The origin of the receptors is a male donor with ankylosing spondylitis or in good health (not recorded which).

This clonotype was observed a handful of times. V is TRBV5-1 and J is TRBJ2-3, with D tentatively TRBD1 (5 bases). CDR3 size: 12 residues. The V end was cut by 3 bases, the J end by 3 bases, with 5 bases between. Germline loops: CDR1 SGHRS, CDR2 YFSETQ. The CDR3 DNA is TGCGCCAGCAGCTGGACAACAGATACGCAGTATTTT. Its protein is CASSWTTDTQYF.

Only a few counts were recorded for this clonotype. The chain recombines TRBV5-1 with TRBJ1-1; no firm D call. Germline V gives CDR1 SGHRS, CDR2 YFSETQ. This CDR3 contains 17 residues. Trimming took off 4 bases at V and 0 bases at J, with 19 bases between the two ends. CDR3 loop: CASSPYLGPSMNTEAFF. The CDR3 nucleotides read TGCGCCAGCAGCCCATACCTTGGACCGAGCATGAACACTGAAGCTTTCTTT.

This clonotype was counted many times. V is TRBV25-1 and J is TRBJ2-1; a possible D gene is TRBD1 (5 bases). Trimming cost V 5 bases and J 3 bases, with 11 bases left between them. This CDR3 is built from 14 residues. The germline V gene has CDR1 MGHDK and CDR2 SYGVNS. For the CDR3, the DNA is TGTGCCAGCAGTAGGCAGGGTGGCTACAATGAGCAGTTCTTC. Amino acid sequence: CASSRQGGYNEQFF.

This clonotype came up a few times. This chain connects TRBV10-3 to TRBJ2-1; the D gene is possibly TRBD2 (11 bases). V dropped 4 bases and J dropped 3 bases, with 34 bases sitting between them. Per the germline V gene, CDR1 is ENHRY and CDR2 is SYGVKD. The CDR3 totals 22 residues. The CDR3 region is CAISGVGQGGPTGTSGYNEQFF. Here the CDR3 DNA reads TGTGCCATCAGTGGTGTAGGACAGGGGGGCCCTACCGGGACTAGCGGCTACAATGAGCAGTTCTTC.

This chain uses TRBV5-6 with TRBJ2-4; D might be TRBD1 (6 bases). The CDR3 length is 14 residues. Germline loops: CDR1 SGHDT, CDR2 YYEEEE. Trimming removed 7 bases at V and 6 bases at J, with 17 bases between. The CDR3 here is CASSQGTGRNIQYF. Written as DNA, the CDR3 is TGTGCCAGCTCTCAGGGGACCGGGCGAAACATTCAGTACTTC.

The chain couples TRBV2 to TRBJ2-7; D not resolved. The CDR3 length is 13 residues. V shed 6 bases and J shed 0 bases, with 9 bases lying between them. Germline V gene lookup returns CDR1 SNHLY and CDR2 FYNNEI. CDR3 in DNA: TGTGCCAGCAGGGCAGATGCCTCCTACGAGCAGTACTTC. This translates into CASRADASYEQYF. The full variable domain, rest sourced from reference TRBV2 and TRBJ2-7, is EPEVTQTPSHQVTQMGQEVILRCVPISNHLYFYWYRQILGQKVEFLVSFYNNEISEKSEIFDDQFSVERPDGSNFTLKIRSTKLEDSAMYFCASRADASYEQYFGPGTRLTVT.